The clone carrying this TCR beta chain was seen only a few times. Original analysis: By means of reference gene primer amplification, nucleated cell counts were estimated. Some clones are missing from TCRdb's copy, which holds only in-frame ones; the method was immunoSEQ multiplex PCR. V and J calls plus clone size are reproduced from that table; the DNA served to infer D and trimming. This sample has 150,000 to 200,000 clones, with roughly 80% found just once. This entry comes from a study of blood T cell repertoires in COVID-19. Background on the study: Acute-phase and convalescent COVID-19 samples originated in the United States, Italy and Spain. Sources were T cells, B-cell-depleted T cells, or PBMCs; the material itself was cDNA or gDNA.

Trimming cost V 1 base and J 4 bases, with 5 bases left between them. The CDR3 contains 12 residues. In germline, CDR1 is GTSNPN, CDR2 SVGIG (reference sequence). The rearrangement uses TRBV30 and TRBJ1-5; D uncertain. Sequenced input: peripheral blood. The receptor comes from a man aged 65-85 years with acute or convalescent COVID-19. The CDR3 here is CAWSAGNQPQHF. The CDR3 DNA reads TGTGCCTGGAGTGCAGGTAATCAGCCCCAGCATTTT.